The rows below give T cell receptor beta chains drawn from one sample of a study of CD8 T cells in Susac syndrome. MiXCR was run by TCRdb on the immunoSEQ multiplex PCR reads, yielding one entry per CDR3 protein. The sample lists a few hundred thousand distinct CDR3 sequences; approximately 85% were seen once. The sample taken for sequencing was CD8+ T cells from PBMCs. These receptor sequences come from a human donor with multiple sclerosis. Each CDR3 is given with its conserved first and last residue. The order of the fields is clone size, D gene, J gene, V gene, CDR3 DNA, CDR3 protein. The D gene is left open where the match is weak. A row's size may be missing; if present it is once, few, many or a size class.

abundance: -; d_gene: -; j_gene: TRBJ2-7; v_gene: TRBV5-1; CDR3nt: TGCGCCAGCAGCTTGTATACAGGGTCGGGCGAGCAGTACTTC; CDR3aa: CASSLYTGSGEQYF
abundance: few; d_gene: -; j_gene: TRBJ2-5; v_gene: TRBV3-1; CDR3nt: TGTGCCAGCAGCCAAGATTCGGGGCCCCCGGAAACCCAGTACTTC; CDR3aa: CASSQDSGPPETQYF
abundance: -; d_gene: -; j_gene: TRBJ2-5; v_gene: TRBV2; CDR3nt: TGTGCCAGCAGTGAGGGGCCCGGGGGTAGCAAGACCCAGTACTTC; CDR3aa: CASSEGPGGSKTQYF
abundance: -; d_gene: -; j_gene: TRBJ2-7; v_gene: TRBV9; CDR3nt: TGTGCCAGCAGCGTAGTCCCTTCCTACGAGCAGTACTTC; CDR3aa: CASSVVPSYEQYF
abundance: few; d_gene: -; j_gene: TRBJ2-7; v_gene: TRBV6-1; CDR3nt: TGTGCCAGCAGTGAAGCGGCTGCCTACGAGCAGTACTTC; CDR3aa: CASSEAAAYEQYF
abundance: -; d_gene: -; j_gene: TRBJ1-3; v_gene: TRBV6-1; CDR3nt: TGTGCCAGCAGTGAAGCGTTTCCGGTATCTGGAAACACCATATATTTT; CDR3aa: CASSEAFPVSGNTIYF
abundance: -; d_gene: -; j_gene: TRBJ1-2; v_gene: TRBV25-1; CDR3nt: TGTGCCAGCAGTGACTGGGGAGGGAAGTGGGGTGGCTACACCTTC; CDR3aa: CASSDWGGKWGGYTF
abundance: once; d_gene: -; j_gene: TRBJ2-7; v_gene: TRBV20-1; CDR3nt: TGCAGTGCTAGGGGGGCCGGCGAGCAGTACTTC; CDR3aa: CSARGAGEQYF
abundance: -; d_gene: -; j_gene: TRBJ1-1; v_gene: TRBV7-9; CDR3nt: TGTGCCAGCAGCTTGGGTGGTGTGGGAAACTTTTTCTTT; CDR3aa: CASSLGGVGNFFF
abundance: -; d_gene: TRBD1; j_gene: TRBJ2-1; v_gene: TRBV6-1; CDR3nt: TGTGCCAGCACCCCACCCGGGACAGGAGGCTACAATGAGCAGTTCTTC; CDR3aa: CASTPPGTGGYNEQFF
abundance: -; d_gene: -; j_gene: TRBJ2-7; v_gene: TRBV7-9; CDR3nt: TGTGCCAGCAGCTTGGGCCGATCAGGCCGCGGAGAGCAGTACTTC; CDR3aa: CASSLGRSGRGEQYF
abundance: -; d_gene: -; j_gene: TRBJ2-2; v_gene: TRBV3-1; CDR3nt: TGTGCCAGCAGCCAAGATCCATACCCAGGCCCGGTGAACACCGGGGAGCTGTTTTTT; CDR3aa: CASSQDPYPGPVNTGELFF
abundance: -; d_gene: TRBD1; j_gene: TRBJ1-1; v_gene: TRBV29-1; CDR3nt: TGCAGCGTTGAAGAGAGGACAGGGGGAGCGTATGAAGCTTTCTTT; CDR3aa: CSVEERTGGAYEAFF
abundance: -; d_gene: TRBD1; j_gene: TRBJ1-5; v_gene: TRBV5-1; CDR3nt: TGCGCCAGCAGCTTGAGTACAGGGGAGCCCCAGCATTTT; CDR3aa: CASSLSTGEPQHF
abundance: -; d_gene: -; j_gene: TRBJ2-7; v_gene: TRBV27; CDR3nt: TGTGCCAGCAGCCGGGACGGAAACTACGAGCAGTACTTC; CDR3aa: CASSRDGNYEQYF
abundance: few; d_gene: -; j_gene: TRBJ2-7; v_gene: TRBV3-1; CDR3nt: TGTGCCAGCAGCCAAGGGGACCGGGGCTACGAGCAGTACTTC; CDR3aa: CASSQGDRGYEQYF
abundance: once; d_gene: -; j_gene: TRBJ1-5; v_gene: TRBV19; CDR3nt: TGTGCCAGTAGTAGGGACGGAAATAGCAATCAGCCCCAGCATTTT; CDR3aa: CASSRDGNSNQPQHF
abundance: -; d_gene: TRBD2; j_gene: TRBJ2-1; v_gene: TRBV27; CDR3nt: TGTGCCAGCAGTTCGTTTCGTCCTGGGCTAGCGGGATACAATGAGCAGTTCTTC; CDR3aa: CASSSFRPGLAGYNEQFF
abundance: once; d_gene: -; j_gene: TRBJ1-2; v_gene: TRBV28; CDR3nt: TGTGCCAGCAGTTCCATCAGGCAATACTATGGCTACACCTTC; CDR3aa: CASSSIRQYYGYTF
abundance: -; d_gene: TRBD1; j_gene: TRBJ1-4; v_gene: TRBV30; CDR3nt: TGTGCCTGGAGTGTACTGGGACAGGCTAATGAAAAACTGTTTTTT; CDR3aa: CAWSVLGQANEKLFF
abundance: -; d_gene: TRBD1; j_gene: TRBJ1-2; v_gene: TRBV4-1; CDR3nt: TGCGCCAGCAGCCAAGATGGCGGGCAGGGGGACTATGGCTACACCTTC; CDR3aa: CASSQDGGQGDYGYTF
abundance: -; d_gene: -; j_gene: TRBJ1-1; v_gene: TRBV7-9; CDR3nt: TGTGCCAGCGTGGCAGGCCCGCTGAACACTGAAGCTTTCTTT; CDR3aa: CASVAGPLNTEAFF
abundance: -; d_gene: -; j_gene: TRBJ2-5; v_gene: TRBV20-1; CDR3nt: TGCAGTGCTTTGGGCAGGCAAGAGACCCAGTACTTC; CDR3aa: CSALGRQETQYF
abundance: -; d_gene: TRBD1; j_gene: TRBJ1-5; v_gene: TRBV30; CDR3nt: TGTGCCTGGAGTCGGGGGCAGGGGGATCAGCCCCAGCATTTT; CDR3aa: CAWSRGQGDQPQHF
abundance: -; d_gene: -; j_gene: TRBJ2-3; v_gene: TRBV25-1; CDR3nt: TGTGCCAGCAGTCCTGGACGACGAGATACGCAGTATTTT; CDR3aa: CASSPGRRDTQYF
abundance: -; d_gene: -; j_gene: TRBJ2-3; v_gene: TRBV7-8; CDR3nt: TGTGCCAGCAGCTTATTGTACATGGTTGAGGGAGTAGGCACAGATACGCAGTATTTT; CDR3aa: CASSLLYMVEGVGTDTQYF
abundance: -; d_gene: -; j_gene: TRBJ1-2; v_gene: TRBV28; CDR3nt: TGTGCCAGCAGTTGGGCGGACCTCTATGGCTACACCTTC; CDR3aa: CASSWADLYGYTF
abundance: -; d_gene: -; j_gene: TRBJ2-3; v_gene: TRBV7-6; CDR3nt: TGTGCCAGCAGCCCTCTTCCCTCTAGCACAGATACGCAGTATTTT; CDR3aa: CASSPLPSSTDTQYF
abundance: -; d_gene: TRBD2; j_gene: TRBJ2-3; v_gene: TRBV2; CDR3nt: TGTGCCGTCACGGGGAGGCGGGGAGGGACAGATACGCAGTATTTT; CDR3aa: CAVTGRRGGTDTQYF
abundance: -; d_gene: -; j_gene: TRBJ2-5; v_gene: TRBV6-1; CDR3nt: TGTGCCAGCAGATTCCAAGGGGTAATCGAAGAGACCCAGTACTTC; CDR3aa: CASRFQGVIEETQYF
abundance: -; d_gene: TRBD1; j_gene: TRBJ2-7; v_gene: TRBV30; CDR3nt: TGTGCCTGGAGTGCACAGGGGGTCTACGAGCAGTACTTC; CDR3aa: CAWSAQGVYEQYF
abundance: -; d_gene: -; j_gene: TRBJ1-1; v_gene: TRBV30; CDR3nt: TGTGCCTGGACTAAGTGGAAGGGTTGGACTGAAGCTTTCTTT; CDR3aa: CAWTKWKGWTEAFF
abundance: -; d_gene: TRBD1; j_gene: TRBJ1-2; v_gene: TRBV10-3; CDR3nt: TGTGCCATCAGTGAGCCCCACGAAATCCGGACCGGGACAGCCGACCATACAACTAACTATGGCTACACCTTC; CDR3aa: CAISEPHEIRTGTADHTTNYGYTF
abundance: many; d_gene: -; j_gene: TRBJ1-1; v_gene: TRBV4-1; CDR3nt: TGCGCCAGCAGCCGGGGAAACACTGAAGCTTTCTTT; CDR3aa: CASSRGNTEAFF
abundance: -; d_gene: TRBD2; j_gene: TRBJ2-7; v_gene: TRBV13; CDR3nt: TGTGCCAGCAGCCCCCGCGGGACTAGCTCCTACGAGCAGTACTTC; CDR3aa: CASSPRGTSSYEQYF
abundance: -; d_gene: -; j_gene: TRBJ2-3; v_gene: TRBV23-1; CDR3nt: TGCGCGATCCCCCGGGAGCCCAAGAGGAGCACAGATACGCAGTATTTT; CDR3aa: CAIPREPKRSTDTQYF
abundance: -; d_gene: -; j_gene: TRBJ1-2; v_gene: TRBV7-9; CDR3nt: TGTGCCAGCAGTCAAACCCCAGTAATACAGGGAGGCGATGGCTACACCTTC; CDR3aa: CASSQTPVIQGGDGYTF
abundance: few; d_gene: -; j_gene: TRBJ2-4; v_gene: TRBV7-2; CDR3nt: TGTGCCAGCAGCTGGGACCTAGCCAAAAACATTCAGTACTTC; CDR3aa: CASSWDLAKNIQYF
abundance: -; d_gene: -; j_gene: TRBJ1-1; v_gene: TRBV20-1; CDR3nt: TGCAGTGCTAGGAGAAGGGACACTGAAGCTTTCTTT; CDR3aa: CSARRRDTEAFF
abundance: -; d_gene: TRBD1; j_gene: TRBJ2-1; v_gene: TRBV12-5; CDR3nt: TGTGCTAGTGGGGGGACAGCCTACAATGAGCAGTTCTTC; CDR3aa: CASGGTAYNEQFF
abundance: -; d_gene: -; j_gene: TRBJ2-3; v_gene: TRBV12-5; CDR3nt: TGTGCTAGTGGGGGGGTCGGGAATCGTGCAGATACGCAGTATTTT; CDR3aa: CASGGVGNRADTQYF
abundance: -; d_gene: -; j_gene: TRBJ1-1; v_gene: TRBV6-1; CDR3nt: TGTGCCAGCAGTGATTGGACGGGATTAAACACTGAGGCTTTCTTT; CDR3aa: CASSDWTGLNTEAFF
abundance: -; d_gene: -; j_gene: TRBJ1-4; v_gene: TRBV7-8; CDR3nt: TGTGCCAGCAGCTTAGTAGTGGGGCAGGGGGAAAAACTGTTTTTT; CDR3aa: CASSLVVGQGEKLFF
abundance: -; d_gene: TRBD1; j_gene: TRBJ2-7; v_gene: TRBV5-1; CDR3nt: TGCGCCAGCAGCTCTCGACAGGGGTTGAGATACGAGCAGTACTTC; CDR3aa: CASSSRQGLRYEQYF
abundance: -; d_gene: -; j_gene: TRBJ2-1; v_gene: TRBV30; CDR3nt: TGTGCCTGGAGTCTGCGAGCGGGTGAGCAGTTCTTC; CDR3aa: CAWSLRAGEQFF
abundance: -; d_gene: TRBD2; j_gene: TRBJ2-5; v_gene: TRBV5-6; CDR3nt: TGTGCCAGCAGCCGGATAGCGGGGGGGCGTGAGACCCAGTACTTC; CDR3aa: CASSRIAGGRETQYF
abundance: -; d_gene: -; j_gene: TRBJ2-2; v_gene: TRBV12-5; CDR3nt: TGTGCCATCGGACCCGGGGAGCTGTTTTTT; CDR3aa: CAIGPGELFF
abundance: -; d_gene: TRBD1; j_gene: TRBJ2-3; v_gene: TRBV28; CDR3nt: TGTGCCAGCAACCCGGGACAGGGCCCAGATACGCAGTATTTT; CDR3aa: CASNPGQGPDTQYF
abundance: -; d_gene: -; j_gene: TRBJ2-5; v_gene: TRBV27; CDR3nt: TGTGCCAGCAGTTTATCGAAGGGGGGCGGTATAGAGACCCAGTACTTC; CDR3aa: CASSLSKGGGIETQYF